These 16 T cell receptor beta chains were sequenced from one sample in a study of T cells after yellow fever vaccination. TCRdb redid the calling of the 5' RACE reads with MiXCR, one entry per CDR3 protein. The table records tens of thousands of distinct CDR3 sequences, 6.3% of them present only once. The specimen comprised PBMCs, either bulk or a sorted T-cell subset (CD4+, CD8+, memory, or dextramer-sorted; not recorded which), sampled on the day of the yellow fever booster vaccination. These receptors were collected from a man younger than 45 who received the YFV17D yellow fever vaccine.

There are a few counts of this clonotype. The chain has TRBV5-1 and TRBJ2-1; the match to TRBD2 covers 7 bases. V shed 0 bases, J shed 9 bases, and the junction held 12 bases outside the gene matches. The germline CDR1 and CDR2 sequences are SGHRS and YFSETQ. CDR3 length: 16 residues. The CDR3 nucleotides are TGCGCCAGCAGCTTGGTCGCGGGAGTGGGTGGAGGTGAGCAGTTCTTC. The encoded protein is CASSLVAGVGGGEQFF.

This clonotype was observed many times. The gene calls are TRBV4-3 and TRBJ1-5; the D is unclear. CDR3 size: 15 residues. Germline values: CDR1 LGHNA, CDR2 YSLEER. Trimming cost V 3 bases and J 7 bases, with 16 bases left between them. The CDR3 nucleotides read TGCGCCAGCAGCCAGAGCGACTCGTACCGACAGCCCCAGCATTTT. It encodes CASSQSDSYRQPQHF.

This clonotype was detected only a few times. The chain employs TRBV15 and TRBJ2-3; the D is unclear. The V gene lost 8 bases and the J gene lost 3 bases, with 6 bases spanning the gap. CDR1 and CDR2 (germline): LNHNV, YYDKDF (reference sequence). This CDR3 region has 11 residues. The CDR3 loop reads CATSSTDTQYF. The CDR3 DNA sequence: TGTGCCACCTCCTCGACAGATACGCAGTATTTT.

This clonotype was counted many times. V and J are TRBV20-1 and TRBJ1-2, with 7 bases aligning to TRBD1. Germline values: CDR1 DFQATT, CDR2 SNEGSKA (reference sequence). V was clipped by 4 bases and J by 6 bases; unmatched bases: 14. This CDR3 is built from 15 residues. CDR3 region: CSAIPTGDDWDGYTF. The CDR3 DNA reads as TGCAGTGCTATACCCACAGGGGACGATTGGGATGGCTACACCTTC.

The rearrangement joins TRBV18 to TRBJ1-1; no definite D call. This CDR3 contains 13 residues. Trimming removed 3 bases from V and 3 bases from J, with 8 bases in between. Germline CDR1 reads KGHSH; CDR2 reads LQKENI. Here the CDR3 reads CASSPSGDTEAFF. In DNA form, the CDR3 reads TGTGCCAGCTCACCCTCCGGGGACACTGAAGCTTTCTTT.

This clonotype was seen repeatedly, ten times or more. This rearrangement joins TRBV20-1 to TRBJ2-5, with D perhaps matching TRBD1 (6 bases). The V end was cut by 3 bases, the J end by 3 bases, with 14 bases between. Germline-derived CDR1 and CDR2 are DFQATT and SNEGSKA (reference sequence). The CDR3 totals 14 residues. The CDR3 nucleotides read TGCAGTGCTAGGGCTGGGGACACCAAAGAGACCCAGTACTTC. Protein sequence: CSARAGDTKETQYF.

This clonotype was observed at least ten times. The chain is built from TRBV5-1 and TRBJ1-2, with D perhaps matching TRBD1 (5 bases). CDR3 length: 12 residues. V lost 0 bases and J 6 bases, leaving 6 bases between the germline ends. Germline CDR1 is SGHRS and CDR2 is YFSETQ. The CDR3 sequence is CASSLEGDGYTF. As DNA, the CDR3 is TGCGCCAGCAGCTTGGAAGGGGATGGCTACACCTTC.

In DNA form, the CDR3 reads TGCGCCAGCAGCTTGCAGGGGGCCTACAATGAGCAGTTCTTC. Translating it yields CASSLQGAYNEQFF. This sequence joins TRBV5-1 and TRBJ2-1, with 7 bases aligning to TRBD1. Germline V gene data show CDR1 as SGHRS and CDR2 as YFSETQ. V shed 1 base and J 2 bases; nucleotides not matched to a gene: 0. The CDR3 totals 14 residues.

There are many counts of this clonotype. V is TRBV5-1 and J is TRBJ2-1; 7 bases fit TRBD2. With V trimmed by 1 base and J by 6 bases, 4 bases remained unmatched. The CDR3 contains 14 residues. CDR1 SGHRS and CDR2 YFSETQ come from the germline V gene. The CDR3 bases are TGCGCCAGCAGCTTGTCCCCGGGAGGCAATGAGCAGTTCTTC. Protein product: CASSLSPGGNEQFF.

In its sample, this clonotype was seen a few times. The V call is TRBV15, the J call TRBJ2-5; D unresolved. Trimming cost V 0 bases and J 7 bases, with 12 bases left between them. Per the germline V gene, CDR1 is LNHNV and CDR2 is YYDKDF (reference sequence). CDR3 length: 14 amino acids. The CDR3 region is CATSRDPPEGTQYF. CDR3 bases: TGTGCCACCAGCAGAGATCCGCCAGAAGGGACCCAGTACTTC.

The chain combines TRBV4-2 with TRBJ2-1, with TRBD2 matching over 13 bases. Germline lookup yields CDR1 LGHNA and CDR2 YNFKEQ. CDR3 size: 15 residues. J lost 9 bases, V lost 4 bases, and 6 bases had no gene match. The CDR3 DNA is TGTGCCAGCAGCCTCACACTAGCGGGAGGGGGTGAGCAGTTCTTC. As protein: CASSLTLAGGGEQFF.

The rearrangement joins TRBV20-1 to TRBJ2-5, with D perhaps matching TRBD2 (6 bases). Germline V gene data show CDR1 as DFQATT and CDR2 as SNEGSKA (reference sequence). V was cut by 0 bases and J by 4 bases, with 12 bases left in between. The CDR3 runs 14 residues. The CDR3 here is CSAREASVLETQYF. CDR3 in DNA: TGCAGTGCTAGAGAGGCTAGCGTGCTAGAGACCCAGTACTTC.

This rearrangement joins TRBV11-2 to TRBJ1-2; 11 nucleotides match TRBD1. Germline lookup yields CDR1 SGHAT and CDR2 FQNNGV. With V trimmed by 5 bases and J by 6 bases, 8 bases remained unmatched. CDR3 length: 15 amino acids. CDR3 in DNA: TGTGCCAGCAGCCGGCGCGGACAGGGGGCTGATGGCTACACCTTC. Protein sequence: CASSRRGQGADGYTF. The complete variable domain, with remaining parts taken from reference TRBV11-2 and TRBJ1-2, reads EAGVAQSPRYKIIEKRQSVAFWCNPISGHATLYWYQQILGQGPKLLIQFQNNGVVDDSQLPKDRFSAERLKGVDSTLKIQPAKLEDSAVYLCASSRRGQGADGYTFGSGTRLTVV.

This rearrangement joins TRBV20-1 to TRBJ2-1, with TRBD2 matching 12 bases. From germline, CDR1 is DFQATT and CDR2 SNEGSKA (reference sequence). The CDR3 contains 14 residues. The V and J ends lost 5 bases and 8 bases, in that order; junction bases with no gene match: 7. The CDR3 nucleotides read TGCAGTGCTCCCATGACTAGCGGGAGTTATGAGCAGTTCTTC. As protein: CSAPMTSGSYEQFF.

The V call is TRBV7-9, the J call TRBJ2-5; D is undetermined. The V gene's germline CDR1 is SEHNR and CDR2 FQNEAQ (reference sequence). The CDR3 loop spans 12 amino acids. Trimming pared 4 bases from V and 3 bases from J, leaving 6 bases between. The CDR3 is CASSYGEETQYF. Written as DNA, the CDR3 is TGTGCCAGCAGCTACGGAGAAGAGACCCAGTACTTC. Full variable domain (remainder filled in from reference TRBV7-9 and TRBJ2-5): DTGVSQNPRHKITKRGQNVTFRCDPISEHNRLYWYRQTLGQGPEFLTYFQNEAQLEKSRLLSDRFSAERPKGSFSTLEIQRTEQGDSAMYLCASSYGEETQYFGPGTRLLVL.

Ten or more counts support this clonotype. This chain joins TRBV15 and TRBJ2-1; 9 positions agree with TRBD2. This CDR3 contains 15 residues. CDR1 and CDR2 (germline): LNHNV, YYDKDF (reference sequence). After removal of 1 base from V and 10 bases from J, the junction contained 8 bases not matched to a gene. The CDR3 DNA follows: TGTGCCACCAGCAGAGTCTCCCGCGCGGGAGGGGAGCAGTTCTTC. Translating gives CATSRVSRAGGEQFF.